The text below deals with one T cell receptor beta chain. Antigen unknown. The data were taken from a study of Ad26.COV2.S vaccination and SARS-CoV-2 variants. Background on the study: Enrollment placed the donor in the COV1001 Ad26.COV2.S trial arm. Donor got 5x10^10 or 1x10^11 viral particles of Ad26.COV2.S.

Treatment: around 19 received Ad26.COV2.S at low or high dose, single or two shots; about 5 received placebo; per-sample allocation not given. Specimen acquisition occurred on day 63 following the initial vaccine or placebo injection. Study-wide results and limits: Vaccinees displayed broader spike-specific TCR repertoires than placebo recipients.

Sequencing used immunoSEQ multiplex PCR; TCRdb keeps in-frame clones, though not all of them. The sample lists 300,000 to 400,000 clones, 85% to 90% occurring once. The CDR3 runs to 14 residues. Deletions cut 0 bases from V and 4 bases from J, with 10 bases between. CDR1 SGDLS and CDR2 YYNGEE come from the germline V gene. This receptor was identified in a person aged 18 to 65 who received the Ad26.COV2.S COVID-19 vaccine or a placebo. The J gene is TRBJ1-1, the V gene TRBV9, with D possibly TRBD1 on 5 matching bases. The sample was peripheral blood, taken in a trial of Ad26.COV2.S vaccine versus placebo. CDR3 sequence (DNA): TGTGCCAGCAGCGTAGGGGACTCACTCACTGAAGCTTTCTTT. It encodes CASSVGDSLTEAFF.